This TCR beta chain emerged from a study of CD8+ T cells in alopecia areata. After isolation, RNA underwent reverse transcription to generate cDNA as the sequencing template. Libraries were prepared by immunoSEQ multiplex PCR; TCRdb keeps only in-frame clonotypes and omits some of them. The sample lists over 80,000 clones, roughly 46% occurring once. Treatment denoted: oral pan-JAK inhibitor, 5-10 mg twice daily. A note on this clone: No antigen is known for it.

The V and J ends lost 5 bases and 6 bases, in that order; junction bases with no gene match: 9. Looked up from germline, CDR1 is SGHRS and CDR2 is YFSETQ. This CDR3 region has 14 residues. Whole-study results and caveats: Greater clonality was observed in lesional scalp samples, especially alopecia totalis/universalis, versus normal scalp.

V usage is TRBV5-1 and J usage is TRBJ2-7; 9 bases are shared with TRBD1. This clonotype originated in a human donor with alopecia areata. Material: CD8+ T cells sorted from blood, obtained at week 24, from a patient treated with tofacitinib. The CDR3 here is CASSFVDRGPEQYF. DNA of the CDR3: TGCGCCAGCAGTTTCGTGGACAGGGGTCCCGAGCAGTACTTC.